This entry is about one T cell receptor (beta chain). What it binds is not known. Samples were taken several times over chemoradiotherapy. Sequencing used immunoSEQ multiplex PCR; TCRdb keeps in-frame clones, though not all of them. The sample has 6,700 or so clones, approximately 92% seen once; the top ten hold approximately 8.8%. The V gene's germline CDR1 is ENHRY and CDR2 SYGVKD. V gave up 3 bases and J gave up 8 bases, with 5 bases separating them. This CDR3 has 11 residues. The entry originates in a study of chemoradiotherapy in HPV16-positive cancers. At the level of the study: Functional T-cell assays on a couple of HPV16-positive patients' cells defined candidate HPV-specific clones and common TCR motifs. Whole-study results and caveats: HPV-responsive T-cell expansion during chemoradiotherapy was linked to improved recurrence-free survival in HPV16-positive patients. Candidate HPV-specific clones and E7-related TCR motifs grew in tumor during treatment.

The clonotype originates from a human donor with HPV-associated anogenital cancer. The chain joins TRBV10-3 to TRBJ2-1; D is unclear. The source material was tumor tissue, sampled from a patient who underwent chemoradiotherapy. CDR3 sequence: CAISDLHEQFF. The DNA of the CDR3 is TGTGCCATCAGTGACTTACATGAGCAGTTCTTC.